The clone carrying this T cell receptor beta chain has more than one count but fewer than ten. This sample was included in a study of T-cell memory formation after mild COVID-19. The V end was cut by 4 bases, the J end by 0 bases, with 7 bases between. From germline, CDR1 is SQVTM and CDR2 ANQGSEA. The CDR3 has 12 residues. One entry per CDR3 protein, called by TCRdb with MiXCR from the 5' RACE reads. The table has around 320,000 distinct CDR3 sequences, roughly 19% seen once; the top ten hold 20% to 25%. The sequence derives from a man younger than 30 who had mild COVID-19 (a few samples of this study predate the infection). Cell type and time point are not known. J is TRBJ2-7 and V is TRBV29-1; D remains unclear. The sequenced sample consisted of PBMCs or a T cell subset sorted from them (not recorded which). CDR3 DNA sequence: TGCAGCGTTGCGTCAGCCTCCTACGAGCAGTACTTC. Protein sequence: CSVASASYEQYF.